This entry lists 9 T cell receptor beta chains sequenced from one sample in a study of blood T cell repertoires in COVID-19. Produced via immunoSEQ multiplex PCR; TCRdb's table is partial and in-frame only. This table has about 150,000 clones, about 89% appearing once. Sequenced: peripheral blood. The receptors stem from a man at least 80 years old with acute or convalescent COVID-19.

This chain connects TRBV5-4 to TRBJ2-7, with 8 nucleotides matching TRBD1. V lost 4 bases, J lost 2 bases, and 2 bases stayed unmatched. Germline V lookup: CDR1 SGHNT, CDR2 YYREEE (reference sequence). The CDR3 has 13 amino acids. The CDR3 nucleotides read TGTGCCAGCAGCGAGGGACAGGCCTACGAGCAGTACTTC. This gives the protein CASSEGQAYEQYF.

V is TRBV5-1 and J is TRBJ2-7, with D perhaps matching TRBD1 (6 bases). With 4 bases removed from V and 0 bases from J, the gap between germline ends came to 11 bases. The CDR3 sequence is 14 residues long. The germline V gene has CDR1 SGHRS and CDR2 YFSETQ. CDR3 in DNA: TGCGCCAGCAGCAACCGGGACAACTCCTACGAGCAGTACTTC. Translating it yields CASSNRDNSYEQYF.

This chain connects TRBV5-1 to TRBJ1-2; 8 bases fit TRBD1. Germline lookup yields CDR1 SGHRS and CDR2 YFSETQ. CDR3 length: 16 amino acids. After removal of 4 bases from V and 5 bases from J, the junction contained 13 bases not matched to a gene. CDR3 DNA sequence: TGCGCCAGCAGCCCCGGACAGGGCTTCTCGGTATATGGCTACACCTTC. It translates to CASSPGQGFSVYGYTF.

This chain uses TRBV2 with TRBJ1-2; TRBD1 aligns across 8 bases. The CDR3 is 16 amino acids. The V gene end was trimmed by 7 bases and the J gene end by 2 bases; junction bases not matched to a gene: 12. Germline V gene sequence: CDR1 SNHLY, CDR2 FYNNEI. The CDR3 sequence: CASTLDRARTNYGYTF. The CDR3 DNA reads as TGTGCCAGCACCCTGGACAGGGCCCGCACCAACTATGGCTACACCTTC.

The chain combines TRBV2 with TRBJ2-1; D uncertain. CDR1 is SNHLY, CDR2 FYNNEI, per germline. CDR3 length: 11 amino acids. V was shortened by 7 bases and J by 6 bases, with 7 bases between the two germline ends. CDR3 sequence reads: CASMLGNEQFF. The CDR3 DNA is TGTGCCAGCATGCTCGGCAATGAGCAGTTCTTC.

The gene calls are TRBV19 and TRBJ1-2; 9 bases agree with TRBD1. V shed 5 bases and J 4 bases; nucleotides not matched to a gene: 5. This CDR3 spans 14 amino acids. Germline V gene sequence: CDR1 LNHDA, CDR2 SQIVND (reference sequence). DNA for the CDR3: TGTGCCAGTAGTCCGGTACAGGGGGCCTATGGCTACACCTTC. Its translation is CASSPVQGAYGYTF.

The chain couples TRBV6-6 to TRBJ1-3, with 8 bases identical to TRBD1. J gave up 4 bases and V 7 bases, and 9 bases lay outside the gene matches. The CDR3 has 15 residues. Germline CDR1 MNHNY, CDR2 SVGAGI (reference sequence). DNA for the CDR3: TGTGCCAGCACCCCGACAGGGGTTGAAGGAAACACCATATATTTT. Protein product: CASTPTGVEGNTIYF.

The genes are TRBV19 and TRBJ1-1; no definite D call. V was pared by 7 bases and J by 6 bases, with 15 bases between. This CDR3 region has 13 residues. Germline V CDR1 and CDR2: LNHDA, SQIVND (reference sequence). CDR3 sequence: CASNRQRGAEAFF. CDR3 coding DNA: TGTGCCAGTAACCGCCAGAGAGGAGCTGAAGCTTTCTTT.

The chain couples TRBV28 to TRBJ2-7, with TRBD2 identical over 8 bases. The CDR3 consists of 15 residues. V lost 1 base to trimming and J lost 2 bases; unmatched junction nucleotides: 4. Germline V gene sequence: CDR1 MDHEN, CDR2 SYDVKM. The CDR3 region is CASSLSSGSTYEQYF. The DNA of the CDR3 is TGTGCCAGCAGTTTATCTAGCGGGTCCACCTACGAGCAGTACTTC.